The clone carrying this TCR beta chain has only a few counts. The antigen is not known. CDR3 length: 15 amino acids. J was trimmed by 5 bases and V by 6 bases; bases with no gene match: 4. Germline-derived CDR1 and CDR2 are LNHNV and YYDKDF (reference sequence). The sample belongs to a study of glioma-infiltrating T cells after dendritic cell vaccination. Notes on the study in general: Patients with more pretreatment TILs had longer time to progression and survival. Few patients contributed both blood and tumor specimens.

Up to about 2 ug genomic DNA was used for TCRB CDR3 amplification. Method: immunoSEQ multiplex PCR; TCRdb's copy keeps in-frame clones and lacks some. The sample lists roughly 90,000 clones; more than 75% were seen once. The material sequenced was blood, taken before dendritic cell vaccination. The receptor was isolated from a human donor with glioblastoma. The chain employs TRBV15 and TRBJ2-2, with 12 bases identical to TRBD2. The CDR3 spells CATRTSGSITGELFF. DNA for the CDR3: TGTGCCACCAGGACTAGCGGGAGTATTACCGGGGAGCTGTTTTTT.